This is a list of T cell receptor beta chains from one sample in a study of cytomegalovirus exposure and HLA in healthy donors. Generated by immunoSEQ multiplex PCR, the TCRdb table keeps only in-frame clones and is missing some. The sample consists of almost 70,000 clones, approximately 70% of them appearing once. The sequencing sample was made of PBMCs. These receptors came from a male donor in good health and CMV-seropositive. CDR3s include the opening cysteine and the closing phenylalanine or tryptophan. Each record gives: V gene, clone size, J gene, D gene, CDR3 DNA, CDR3 protein. The D gene is left open where the match is weak. Where a row states a size, it is once, few, many or the class of an expanded clone; other rows omit it.

v_call: TRBV9; clone_size: NA; j_call: TRBJ2-4; d_call: TRBD2; cdr3_nt: TGTGCCAGCAGCGTAGCTGGGGGGAGGGACATTCAGTACTTC; cdr3_aa: CASSVAGGRDIQYF
v_call: TRBV18; clone_size: NA; j_call: TRBJ2-7; d_call: NA; cdr3_nt: TGTGCCAGCTCAGATCAGGGGGGCTACGAGCAGTACTTC; cdr3_aa: CASSDQGGYEQYF
v_call: TRBV6-5; clone_size: NA; j_call: TRBJ1-2; d_call: NA; cdr3_nt: TGTGCCAGCAGTTACTCGGGGGCTGGCTATGGCTACACCTTC; cdr3_aa: CASSYSGAGYGYTF
v_call: TRBV7-9; clone_size: NA; j_call: TRBJ2-1; d_call: TRBD2; cdr3_nt: TGTTCCAGCAGCCCCCAGGGACTAGCGGGGACCAATGAGCAGTTCTTC; cdr3_aa: CSSSPQGLAGTNEQFF
v_call: TRBV2; clone_size: NA; j_call: TRBJ1-1; d_call: TRBD1; cdr3_nt: TGTGCCAGCAGCCAAGATTGGCAGGGGGCGAGAACTGAAGCTTTCTTT; cdr3_aa: CASSQDWQGARTEAFF
v_call: TRBV11-2; clone_size: NA; j_call: TRBJ2-1; d_call: TRBD2; cdr3_nt: TGTGCCAGCAGCGAGACTAGCGGGAATTACAATGAGCAGTTCTTC; cdr3_aa: CASSETSGNYNEQFF
v_call: TRBV27; clone_size: NA; j_call: TRBJ2-1; d_call: TRBD2; cdr3_nt: TGTGCCAGCAGTTTATCGCGCAGCGGGACGTTCTATGAGCAGTTCTTC; cdr3_aa: CASSLSRSGTFYEQFF
v_call: TRBV30; clone_size: few; j_call: TRBJ2-7; d_call: TRBD1; cdr3_nt: TGTGCCTGGAGTACCGGACAGGGGGCCTACGAGCAGTACTTC; cdr3_aa: CAWSTGQGAYEQYF
v_call: TRBV29-1; clone_size: NA; j_call: TRBJ2-7; d_call: TRBD2; cdr3_nt: TGCAGCGTTGGATCGAGCGGGAACGAGCAGTACTTC; cdr3_aa: CSVGSSGNEQYF
v_call: TRBV5-6; clone_size: NA; j_call: TRBJ2-3; d_call: NA; cdr3_nt: TGTGCCAGCAGCTTGGGGACTAGCACAGATACGCAGTATTTT; cdr3_aa: CASSLGTSTDTQYF
v_call: TRBV18; clone_size: once; j_call: TRBJ2-1; d_call: NA; cdr3_nt: TGTGCCAGCTCAACTGTTGCTCTTAGCGGCAATGAGCAGTTCTTC; cdr3_aa: CASSTVALSGNEQFF
v_call: TRBV6-5; clone_size: NA; j_call: TRBJ2-5; d_call: TRBD2; cdr3_nt: TGTGCCAGCAGTTACAAGACTAGCGGGAGCGGGGAGACCCAGTACTTC; cdr3_aa: CASSYKTSGSGETQYF
v_call: TRBV10-3; clone_size: NA; j_call: TRBJ1-2; d_call: TRBD1; cdr3_nt: TGTGCCATCACTAAGGACAGGGGATATGGCTACACCTTC; cdr3_aa: CAITKDRGYGYTF
v_call: TRBV6-5; clone_size: NA; j_call: TRBJ2-7; d_call: NA; cdr3_nt: TGTGCCAGCAGTTACAACAGGGAACACGAGCAGTACTTC; cdr3_aa: CASSYNREHEQYF
v_call: TRBV10-3; clone_size: few; j_call: TRBJ2-3; d_call: NA; cdr3_nt: TGTGCCATCAGTGAGCTCGGGGTGTGGTCTAGCACAGATACGCAGTATTTT; cdr3_aa: CAISELGVWSSTDTQYF
v_call: TRBV27; clone_size: few; j_call: TRBJ1-2; d_call: TRBD1; cdr3_nt: TGTGCCAGCAGTTTCCAGGGGGACGACTATGGCTACACCTTC; cdr3_aa: CASSFQGDDYGYTF
v_call: TRBV5-1; clone_size: few; j_call: TRBJ1-1; d_call: NA; cdr3_nt: TGCGCCAGCAGCTTGGTGGAGGGTAGGGACACTGAAGCTTTCTTT; cdr3_aa: CASSLVEGRDTEAFF
v_call: TRBV27; clone_size: NA; j_call: TRBJ1-5; d_call: NA; cdr3_nt: TGTGCCAGCAGTTTACAGGTTAGCAATCAGCCCCAGCATTTT; cdr3_aa: CASSLQVSNQPQHF
v_call: TRBV6-1; clone_size: NA; j_call: TRBJ1-5; d_call: NA; cdr3_nt: TGTGCCACCTCGGGAGGGGCCAGCAATCAGCCCCAGCATTTT; cdr3_aa: CATSGGASNQPQHF
v_call: TRBV30; clone_size: NA; j_call: TRBJ1-1; d_call: NA; cdr3_nt: TGTGCCTGGAGTCCAGAAACAGGGACTGAAGCTTTCTTT; cdr3_aa: CAWSPETGTEAFF
v_call: TRBV11-2; clone_size: NA; j_call: TRBJ2-3; d_call: TRBD2; cdr3_nt: TGTGCCAGCAGCCTGGGGACTAGCGGTTCCCCTAGCACAGATACGCAGTATTTT; cdr3_aa: CASSLGTSGSPSTDTQYF
v_call: TRBV5-6; clone_size: few; j_call: TRBJ2-5; d_call: TRBD1; cdr3_nt: TGTGCCAGCAGCCTACCGGGACAGGGGATAAGTAAGCAGTACTTC; cdr3_aa: CASSLPGQGISKQYF
v_call: TRBV30; clone_size: NA; j_call: TRBJ2-7; d_call: NA; cdr3_nt: TGTGCCTGGAGAACAGCGGCCACCTACGAGCAGTACTTC; cdr3_aa: CAWRTAATYEQYF
v_call: TRBV9; clone_size: few; j_call: TRBJ2-3; d_call: NA; cdr3_nt: TGTGCCAGCAGCGTAGTACAGGGAGGCACAGATACGCAGTATTTT; cdr3_aa: CASSVVQGGTDTQYF
v_call: TRBV4-1; clone_size: NA; j_call: TRBJ1-2; d_call: NA; cdr3_nt: TGCGCCAGCACCCTAACCAAAGCGGGGCCTGATGGCTACACCTTC; cdr3_aa: CASTLTKAGPDGYTF
v_call: TRBV18; clone_size: NA; j_call: TRBJ2-7; d_call: TRBD1; cdr3_nt: TGTGCCAGCTCACCTGGGACAGCCTCCTACGAGCAGTACTTC; cdr3_aa: CASSPGTASYEQYF
v_call: TRBV18; clone_size: NA; j_call: TRBJ2-1; d_call: TRBD2; cdr3_nt: TGTGCCAGCTCACCCCCTAGCGGGAGCTATGAGCAGTTCTTC; cdr3_aa: CASSPPSGSYEQFF
v_call: TRBV29-1; clone_size: NA; j_call: TRBJ2-1; d_call: TRBD2; cdr3_nt: TGCAGCGTTCGGGGACTAAATGCCCAGTTCTTC; cdr3_aa: CSVRGLNAQFF
v_call: TRBV19; clone_size: NA; j_call: TRBJ2-2; d_call: NA; cdr3_nt: TGTGCCAGTTTTCGGGATACCGGGGAGCTGTTTTTT; cdr3_aa: CASFRDTGELFF
v_call: TRBV11-3; clone_size: NA; j_call: TRBJ2-7; d_call: NA; cdr3_nt: TGTGCCAGCAAAGGGGCAGACGACGAGCAGTACTTC; cdr3_aa: CASKGADDEQYF
v_call: TRBV7-9; clone_size: NA; j_call: TRBJ2-7; d_call: NA; cdr3_nt: TGTGCCAGCAGCCTCCCCGGGAGCTCCTACGAGCAGTACTTC; cdr3_aa: CASSLPGSSYEQYF
v_call: TRBV10-1; clone_size: NA; j_call: TRBJ1-6; d_call: NA; cdr3_nt: TGCGCCAGCAGGGGAGAATCCTATAATTCACCCCTCCACTTT; cdr3_aa: CASRGESYNSPLHF
v_call: TRBV6-1; clone_size: few; j_call: TRBJ2-5; d_call: NA; cdr3_nt: TGTGCCAGCAGAGAGGGTGGGGGCGGTTACGAGACCCAGTACTTC; cdr3_aa: CASREGGGGYETQYF
v_call: TRBV27; clone_size: once; j_call: TRBJ2-1; d_call: TRBD2; cdr3_nt: TGTGCCATCCAAAGACACCGGGGGGGAAATTACAATGAGCAGTTCTTC; cdr3_aa: CAIQRHRGGNYNEQFF
v_call: TRBV29-1; clone_size: NA; j_call: TRBJ2-3; d_call: TRBD2; cdr3_nt: TGCAGCGTCGGGGGACTACCTAGCACAGATACGCAGTATTTT; cdr3_aa: CSVGGLPSTDTQYF
v_call: TRBV15; clone_size: few; j_call: TRBJ2-3; d_call: NA; cdr3_nt: TGTGCCACCAGCAGAGGCGGAGGACAGACAGATACGCAGTATTTT; cdr3_aa: CATSRGGGQTDTQYF
v_call: TRBV19; clone_size: NA; j_call: TRBJ1-5; d_call: NA; cdr3_nt: TGTGCCAGTAGTATAGGGGCTCAGCCCCAGCATTTT; cdr3_aa: CASSIGAQPQHF
v_call: TRBV29-1; clone_size: NA; j_call: TRBJ2-5; d_call: TRBD2; cdr3_nt: TGCAGCGTTGCAGGACTAGCGGGAGAGGGTGAGACCCAGTACTTC; cdr3_aa: CSVAGLAGEGETQYF
v_call: TRBV25-1; clone_size: NA; j_call: TRBJ1-2; d_call: NA; cdr3_nt: TGTGCAGCCCAGGAGGGCGCGGATGGCTACACCTTC; cdr3_aa: CAAQEGADGYTF
v_call: TRBV7-2; clone_size: NA; j_call: TRBJ1-2; d_call: NA; cdr3_nt: TGTGCCAGCAGCCCAAGGAGGGACCCGGGAGGAGATGGCTACACCTTC; cdr3_aa: CASSPRRDPGGDGYTF
v_call: TRBV28; clone_size: once; j_call: TRBJ2-7; d_call: TRBD1; cdr3_nt: TGTGCCGTACCGGGACAGGGTACCCACGAGCAGTACTTC; cdr3_aa: CAVPGQGTHEQYF
v_call: TRBV9; clone_size: NA; j_call: TRBJ2-7; d_call: NA; cdr3_nt: TGTGCCAGCAGCGTAGACTCGGGGAGCTCCTACGAGCAGTACTTC; cdr3_aa: CASSVDSGSSYEQYF
v_call: TRBV5-1; clone_size: NA; j_call: TRBJ2-2; d_call: NA; cdr3_nt: TGCGCCAGCAGCTCTTCCCTGGCCAGGGCCGGGGAGCTGTTTTTT; cdr3_aa: CASSSSLARAGELFF
v_call: TRBV5-4; clone_size: NA; j_call: TRBJ2-7; d_call: TRBD1; cdr3_nt: TGTGCCAGCAGCTTAGACAGGGTGAACTCCTACGAGCAGTACTTC; cdr3_aa: CASSLDRVNSYEQYF
v_call: TRBV10-3; clone_size: NA; j_call: TRBJ2-3; d_call: TRBD2; cdr3_nt: TGTGCCATCAGTGAGCATAGACTAGCGGGGGGCCAGAAGCGCAACACAGATACGCAGTATTTT; cdr3_aa: CAISEHRLAGGQKRNTDTQYF
v_call: TRBV7-2; clone_size: few; j_call: TRBJ1-6; d_call: TRBD1; cdr3_nt: TGTGCCAGCAGCTTAAAGACAGGGGGTAGTTCACCCCTCCACTTT; cdr3_aa: CASSLKTGGSSPLHF
v_call: TRBV5-5; clone_size: NA; j_call: TRBJ2-5; d_call: TRBD1; cdr3_nt: TGTGCCAGCAGCTTCACAGGGGGAGAGACCCAGTACTTC; cdr3_aa: CASSFTGGETQYF
v_call: TRBV7-2; clone_size: NA; j_call: TRBJ2-1; d_call: TRBD2; cdr3_nt: TGTGCCAGCAGCTCTAGGGCCACTAGCGGGGCGGGGAGTGAGCAGTTCTTC; cdr3_aa: CASSSRATSGAGSEQFF
v_call: TRBV6-5; clone_size: NA; j_call: TRBJ2-7; d_call: NA; cdr3_nt: TGTGCCAGCAGTTCGACACTCTCCTACGAGCAGTACTTC; cdr3_aa: CASSSTLSYEQYF
v_call: TRBV9; clone_size: NA; j_call: TRBJ2-3; d_call: TRBD1; cdr3_nt: TGTGCCAGCAGCGTAGTGGGACAGCCAGACACAGATACGCAGTATTTT; cdr3_aa: CASSVVGQPDTDTQYF
v_call: TRBV4-1; clone_size: NA; j_call: TRBJ2-2; d_call: TRBD1; cdr3_nt: TGCGCCAGCAGCCCGACCGACAGGGTAACCGGGGAGCTGTTTTTT; cdr3_aa: CASSPTDRVTGELFF
v_call: TRBV21-1; clone_size: NA; j_call: TRBJ2-7; d_call: NA; cdr3_nt: TGTGCCAGCAGCAAAGATGGGGACAAGGCGACCTACGAGCAGTACTTC; cdr3_aa: CASSKDGDKATYEQYF
v_call: TRBV9; clone_size: few; j_call: TRBJ1-5; d_call: NA; cdr3_nt: TGTGCCAGCAGCGTAGACGGTAGCAATCAGCCCCAGCATTTT; cdr3_aa: CASSVDGSNQPQHF
v_call: TRBV19; clone_size: NA; j_call: TRBJ1-4; d_call: NA; cdr3_nt: TGTGCCAGTAGTGCCCTGGACAGCCGTAATGAAAAACTGTTTTTT; cdr3_aa: CASSALDSRNEKLFF
v_call: TRBV6-5; clone_size: few; j_call: TRBJ2-1; d_call: TRBD1; cdr3_nt: TGTGCCAGCAGGAACGACAGGGGGCGGAACAATGAGCAGTTCTTC; cdr3_aa: CASRNDRGRNNEQFF
v_call: TRBV29-1; clone_size: few; j_call: TRBJ1-1; d_call: NA; cdr3_nt: TGCAGCGTTGAAGATCGGCAGGGGCCCCCTGAAGCTTTCTTT; cdr3_aa: CSVEDRQGPPEAFF
v_call: TRBV7-9; clone_size: once; j_call: TRBJ2-7; d_call: NA; cdr3_nt: TGTGCCAGCAGCTCCCCAGGGGATTCCTACGAGCAGTACTTC; cdr3_aa: CASSSPGDSYEQYF
v_call: TRBV15; clone_size: NA; j_call: TRBJ1-5; d_call: TRBD1; cdr3_nt: TGTGCCACCAGCAGCCGGGACAGTGGGAGCAATCAGCCCCAGCATTTT; cdr3_aa: CATSSRDSGSNQPQHF
v_call: TRBV6-1; clone_size: few; j_call: TRBJ1-3; d_call: TRBD1; cdr3_nt: TGTGCCAGCAGGCAGGGGGCTGAAGGAAACACCATATATTTT; cdr3_aa: CASRQGAEGNTIYF